The 29 T cell receptor beta chains below were found in one sample sequenced in a study of monozygotic twins with inflammatory bowel disease. TCRdb re-called the 5' RACE reads and shows each CDR3 protein once, DNA omitted. The table lists about 330,000 distinct CDR3 sequences, with roughly 2% in the top ten. The sequencing sample was made of blood. These receptors originate from a human donor with ulcerative colitis or Crohn's disease, or a healthy co-twin of an affected twin (not recorded which).

The chain employs TRBV28 and TRBJ2-7; the TCRdb call, TRBD1, lacks DNA for checking. Germline values: CDR1 MDHEN, CDR2 SYDVKM. The CDR3 sequence is 13 residues long. The CDR3 is CASTKGGVNEQYF.

The gene calls are TRBV15 and TRBJ1-6; TCRdb designates TRBD1, a call that cannot be tested without DNA. Germline-derived CDR1 and CDR2 are LNHNV and YYDKDF (reference sequence). The length of the CDR3 is 15 residues. CDR3: CATRPGGQYNSPLHF.

The chain employs TRBV20-1 and TRBJ1-2; TCRdb proposes TRBD1, but this gene call is untestable without DNA. The germline CDR1 and CDR2 sequences are DFQATT and SNEGSKA (reference sequence). The CDR3 has 14 amino acids. CDR3 region: CSARDLDRANGYTF.

This sequence joins TRBV28 and TRBJ2-7; TCRdb gives TRBD2 as the D gene, but with no DNA this cannot be confirmed. Germline V gene data show CDR1 as MDHEN and CDR2 as SYDVKM. The CDR3 runs 15 residues. This CDR3 reads CAGSFASGRSYEQYF.

The chain carries TRBV6-2 or TRBV6-3 and TRBJ2-1; TCRdb selects TRBD2, and the lack of DNA leaves this call unchecked. Germline V gene sequence: CDR1 MNHEY, CDR2 SVGEGT. The CDR3 has 14 amino acids. CDR3 sequence reads: CASSYFPLEGEQFF.

J is TRBJ1-1 and V is TRBV5-1; the TRBD1 assignment by TCRdb is unverifiable without DNA. The germline V gene encodes CDR1 SGHRS and CDR2 YFSETQ. The CDR3 is 14 amino acids. CDR3 region: CASRPEGANTEAFF.

The chain has TRBV5-5 and TRBJ2-7; TCRdb's D gene call, TRBD1, goes unchecked for lack of DNA. CDR1 and CDR2 (germline): SGHKS, YYEKEE (reference sequence). The CDR3 has 15 residues. The CDR3 sequence is CASSLGHTGSYEQYF.

V gene TRBV7-2 combines with J gene TRBJ2-7; TCRdb's D call of TRBD1 is untestable without DNA. The CDR3 runs to 12 residues. CDR1 is SGHTA and CDR2 is FQGNSA in the germline V gene. CDR3 sequence reads: CASNQMGDEQYF.

V is TRBV23-1 and J is TRBJ1-5. TRBV23-1 is noted as an ORF with a role that remains uncertain. CDR3 length: 15 residues. CDR3 sequence: CASSQRDFRNQPQHF.

The chain has TRBV7-9 and TRBJ2-7. Germline V lookup: CDR1 SEHNR, CDR2 FQNEAQ (reference sequence). The CDR3 consists of 11 residues. The CDR3 sequence: CASGIQYEQYF. The full variable domain, in which reference TRBV7-9 and TRBJ2-7 provide the parts outside the CDR3, is DTGVSQNPRHKITKRGQNVTFRCDPISEHNRLYWYRQTLGQGPEFLTYFQNEAQLEKSRLLSDRFSAERPKGSFSTLEIQRTEQGDSAMYLCASGIQYEQYFGPGTRLTVT.

The chain recombines TRBV5-1 with TRBJ2-2; TCRdb indicates TRBD2, and absent DNA this call remains unverified. CDR1 and CDR2 from the germline V gene are SGHRS and YFSETQ. The CDR3 covers 18 residues. This CDR3 is CASSIGVLSPNDTGELFF.

V and J are TRBV28 and TRBJ2-7; TCRdb returns TRBD2, unconfirmable since there is no DNA. This CDR3 is 15 amino acids long. Germline V gene data show CDR1 as MDHEN and CDR2 as SYDVKM. This CDR3 is CASGPVSGGLYEQYF.

The V call is TRBV5-1, the J call TRBJ2-1; TCRdb calls TRBD1, which cannot be checked without DNA. Germline CDR1 and CDR2: SGHRS and YFSETQ. The CDR3 covers 15 residues. Here the CDR3 reads CASSLFRTGSNEQFF.

The rearrangement links TRBV7-9 to TRBJ1-2. The CDR3 consists of 13 residues. In germline, CDR1 is SEHNR, CDR2 FQNEAQ (reference sequence). The CDR3 spells CASSSLGDYGYTF.

The chain is built from TRBV3-1 and TRBJ2-5; TCRdb lists TRBD1, though no DNA is available to test this call. The CDR3 covers 16 residues. Germline assignment: CDR1 LGHDT and CDR2 YNNKEL (reference sequence). This CDR3 is CASSQDQDRGRETQYF.

The chain combines TRBV4-3 with TRBJ1-4; TCRdb calls TRBD1, which cannot be checked without DNA. CDR1 is LGHNA and CDR2 is YSLEER in the germline V gene. The CDR3 is 15 residues long. The CDR3 loop reads CASSHLQGDNEKLFF.

The gene calls are TRBV12-3 or TRBV12-4 and TRBJ1-1; the D call from TCRdb, TRBD1, cannot be confirmed without DNA. This CDR3 spans 12 amino acids. The CDR3 sequence: CASSPTGSEAFF.

This chain links TRBV20-1 with TRBJ1-1. This CDR3 has 13 residues. CDR1 and CDR2 (germline): DFQATT, SNEGSKA (reference sequence). CDR3 residues: CSARQEMNTEAFF.

V is TRBV4-1 and J is TRBJ2-2; TCRdb's assignment of TRBD1 cannot be checked, as there is no DNA. The germline V gene encodes CDR1 MGHRA and CDR2 YSYEKL. The CDR3 is 14 residues long. CDR3 region: CASSQEGASGELFF.

The chain is built from TRBV20-1 and TRBJ2-7; the D call of TRBD2 rests on TCRdb alone, since no DNA is present to check it. Per germline, CDR1 DFQATT and CDR2 SNEGSKA (reference sequence). This CDR3 has 14 amino acids. CDR3 sequence reads: CSAQTSLSSYEQYF.

CDR3 loop: CASSRGGHAFF. The V and J genes are TRBV6-5 and TRBJ1-1; there is no DNA to check the TCRdb D call of TRBD1. CDR1 is MNHEY and CDR2 is SVGAGI in the germline V gene. The CDR3 is 11 residues long.

The chain couples TRBV21-1 to TRBJ1-3. TRBV21-1 is assigned pseudogene status. The CDR3 runs to 13 residues. This CDR3 is CASRGLSGNTIYF.

The genes are TRBV12-3 or TRBV12-4 and TRBJ2-1; lacking DNA, the TRBD2 call made by TCRdb goes unchecked. The CDR3 totals 16 residues. The CDR3 sequence is CASSGTSGGIYNEQFF.

The V and J genes are TRBV28 and TRBJ1-4. Germline CDR1 MDHEN, CDR2 SYDVKM. The CDR3 sequence is 11 residues long. The CDR3 protein is CASSFLEKLFF.

The chain's CDR3 is CASSLPGGSYEQYF. The rearrangement links TRBV28 to TRBJ2-7. The CDR3 is 14 amino acids. The germline V gene has CDR1 MDHEN and CDR2 SYDVKM.

The rearrangement uses TRBV7-9 and TRBJ2-1; with no DNA, the TCRdb D assignment of TRBD2 cannot be verified. The CDR3 sequence is 17 residues long. Germline V gives CDR1 SEHNR, CDR2 FQNEAQ (reference sequence). The CDR3: CASSPQTWTSSYNEQFF.

This sequence joins TRBV5-5 and TRBJ2-4; TCRdb picks TRBD1, but there is no DNA to check that call. The CDR3 has 17 residues. The germline gives CDR1 SGHKS, CDR2 YYEKEE (reference sequence). The chain's CDR3 is CASSLGTGSLAKNIQYF.

The rearrangement links TRBV5-1 to TRBJ2-7; TCRdb picks TRBD1, but there is no DNA to check that call. The CDR3 is 15 residues long. Germline values: CDR1 SGHRS, CDR2 YFSETQ. This CDR3 is CASSLFPGPSYEQYF.

The rearrangement uses TRBV20-1 and TRBJ2-1. The germline V gene has CDR1 DFQATT and CDR2 SNEGSKA (reference sequence). This CDR3 has 12 amino acids. The CDR3 region is CSARRPGDEQFF.